Listed here are 9 T cell receptor beta chains from one sample, sequenced in a study of identical twins. TCRdb reanalysed the 5' RACE reads using MiXCR and keeps one entry per CDR3 protein. The sample records 450,000 to 650,000 distinct CDR3 sequences, roughly 9.5% being singletons. These data were also filed under a second study, of yellow fever vaccine responses in identical twins.

Material for sequencing was PBMCs. The receptors stem from a woman aged 18-29 years in good health.

This clonotype has just a few counts. The chain combines TRBV5-1 with TRBJ1-2, with a possible D match to TRBD1 (5 bases). There are 14 residues in the CDR3. Looked up from germline, CDR1 is SGHRS and CDR2 is YFSETQ. V was shortened by 1 base and J by 5 bases, with 12 bases between the two germline ends. Here the CDR3 reads CASSLSGGEYGYTF. The DNA for the CDR3 is TGCGCCAGCAGCTTGTCGGGGGGGGAATATGGCTACACCTTC.

The table lists this clonotype with a few counts. The chain links TRBV21-1 to TRBJ1-5. TRBV21-1 is given as a pseudogene. This CDR3 has 14 amino acids. The CDR3 here is CASSKVKGNQPQHF. CDR3 bases: TGTGCCAGCAGCAAAGTAAAGGGCAATCAGCCCCAGCATTTT.

V gene TRBV10-3 combines with J gene TRBJ2-1; possibly TRBD1 or TRBD2 for D (6 bases each). Deletions cut 4 bases from V and 2 bases from J, with 15 bases between. The CDR3 spans 16 residues. Germline CDR1 is ENHRY and CDR2 is SYGVKD. The CDR3 loop reads CAISGGAVDTYNEQFF. CDR3 coding DNA: TGTGCCATCAGTGGGGGGGCAGTGGACACCTACAATGAGCAGTTCTTC.

This clonotype was counted only a few times. The V call is TRBV20-1, the J call TRBJ2-5, with a possible D match to TRBD2 (5 bases). The CDR3 loop spans 12 amino acids. V was pared by 4 bases and J by 8 bases, with 14 bases between. Germline CDR1 is DFQATT and CDR2 is SNEGSKA (reference sequence). This CDR3 is CSAIGSAGTQYF. The CDR3 DNA reads TGCAGTGCTATCGGGTCCGCGGGCACCCAGTACTTC.

The J gene is TRBJ2-1, the V gene TRBV7-2; D possibly corresponds to TRBD2 (6 bases). The V gene's germline CDR1 is SGHTA and CDR2 FQGNSA. Trimming removed 1 base from V and 13 bases from J, with 14 bases in between. The CDR3 extends over 13 amino acids. CDR3 amino acids: CASSLDASDFQFF. The CDR3 region has the DNA TGTGCCAGCAGCTTAGATGCTAGCGACTTTCAGTTCTTC.

The rearrangement links TRBV9 to TRBJ2-7; no definite D call. The CDR3 covers 14 residues. V shed 0 bases and J shed 5 bases, with 12 bases lying between them. Per the germline V gene, CDR1 is SGDLS and CDR2 is YYNGEE. The chain's CDR3 is CASSVGGPANEQYF. DNA for the CDR3: TGTGCCAGCAGCGTAGGAGGTCCGGCCAACGAGCAGTACTTC.

This clonotype showed up many times. CDR3 bases: TGTGCCAGCAGTCCTTCGTCCGAGCAGTACTTC. This encodes CASSPSSEQYF. This sequence joins TRBV6-2 or TRBV6-3 and TRBJ2-7; D not certain. CDR1 is MNHEY, CDR2 SVGEGT, per germline. The CDR3 consists of 11 residues. The germline V and J ends were trimmed by 5 bases and 6 bases, with 8 bases remaining between them.

V usage is TRBV29-1 and J usage is TRBJ1-4, with TRBD1 as a possible D gene (6 bases). The germline V and J ends were trimmed by 4 bases and 6 bases, with 12 bases remaining between them. Germline-derived CDR1 and CDR2 are SQVTM and ANQGSEA. This CDR3 region has 13 residues. CDR3 sequence reads: CSVARDIDEKLFF. The CDR3 coding sequence is TGCAGCGTTGCTCGGGACATCGATGAAAAACTGTTTTTT.

The table lists this clonotype with many counts. This CDR3 reads CASMGLAESSFTQYF. The CDR3 nucleotides are TGTGCCAGCATGGGACTAGCGGAATCCTCTTTTACGCAGTATTTT. The rearrangement joins TRBV7-9 to TRBJ2-3; 11 bases fit TRBD2. Germline lookup yields CDR1 SEHNR and CDR2 FQNEAQ (reference sequence). The CDR3 has 15 amino acids. Trimming removed 7 bases from V and 8 bases from J; junction bases left unmatched: 11.